This passage covers 9 T cell receptor beta chains from one sample sequenced in a study of blood T cell repertoires in COVID-19. Generated by immunoSEQ multiplex PCR, the TCRdb table keeps only in-frame clones and is missing some. The top ten clones hold around 6% of a sample with roughly 330,000 clones, 70% to 90% of them seen once. Sequenced: PBMCs or T cells enriched from blood (not recorded which). These receptors originate from a woman in her twenties or thirties who had recovered from COVID-19.

In its sample, this clone was seen once. The chain has TRBV10-2 and TRBJ1-3; 7 bases map to TRBD1. The CDR3 length is 17 residues. Germline V gene lookup returns CDR1 WSHSY and CDR2 SAAADI. V shed 7 bases and J 0 bases; nucleotides not matched to a gene: 12. The CDR3 reads CASKQGPRHSSGNTIYF. Here the CDR3 DNA reads TGCGCCAGCAAACAGGGGCCCCGACACAGCTCTGGAAACACCATATATTTT.

The chain carries TRBV10-3 and TRBJ2-7; 10 bases match TRBD2. The germline V gene encodes CDR1 ENHRY and CDR2 SYGVKD. V was clipped by 7 bases and J by 7 bases; unmatched bases: 4. The CDR3 sequence is 12 residues long. The CDR3 bases are TGTGCCATCAAAGCTAGCGGGGGAGAGCAGTACTTC. It translates to CAIKASGGEQYF.

The chain recombines TRBV7-3 with TRBJ1-3, with 7 positions matching TRBD1. This CDR3 is 14 amino acids long. V lost 5 bases, J lost 8 bases, and 9 bases stayed unmatched. Germline CDR1 and CDR2: SGHTA and FQGTGA. The CDR3 sequence: CASSPSGGSDTIYF. CDR3 nucleotide sequence: TGTGCCAGCAGCCCCTCAGGGGGGAGTGACACCATATATTTT.

The J gene is TRBJ2-7, the V gene TRBV27; TRBD1 matches at 9 bases. Looked up from germline, CDR1 is MNHEY and CDR2 is SMNVEV (reference sequence). With V trimmed by 6 bases and J by 4 bases, 10 bases remained unmatched. CDR3 size: 15 residues. For the CDR3, the DNA is TGTGCCAGCAGAGAGATTACCGGGACAGGGTACGAGCAGTACTTC. Translating it yields CASREITGTGYEQYF.

The CDR3 DNA follows: TGTGCCAGCAGCCCAACTAAATACTACAATGAGCAGTTCTTC. It encodes CASSPTKYYNEQFF. This chain links TRBV7-8 with TRBJ2-1; D remains ambiguous. Deletions cut 5 bases from V and 3 bases from J, with 11 bases between. CDR1 is SGHVS, CDR2 FQNEAQ, per germline. The CDR3 contains 14 residues. The whole variable domain, remainder taken from reference TRBV7-8 and TRBJ2-1, is GAGVSQSPRYKVAKRGQDVALRCDPISGHVSLFWYQQALGQGPEFLTYFQNEAQLDKSGLPSDRFFAERPEGSVSTLKIQRTQQEDSAVYLCASSPTKYYNEQFFGPGTRLTVL.

This rearrangement joins TRBV5-1 to TRBJ1-3, with no clear D. The CDR3 is 15 amino acids. The V gene's germline CDR1 is SGHRS and CDR2 YFSETQ. Trimming left V 0 bases short and J 4 bases short, with 11 bases between. The CDR3 reads CASSLGVLGGNTIYF. Here the CDR3 DNA reads TGCGCCAGCAGCTTGGGGGTTCTAGGAGGAAACACCATATATTTT.

The chain is built from TRBV4-3 and TRBJ1-1; 7 nucleotides align to TRBD1. CDR1 and CDR2 (germline): LGHNA, YSLEER. The V and J ends lost 4 bases and 6 bases, in that order; junction bases with no gene match: 5. The CDR3 is made up of 13 amino acids. The chain's CDR3 is CASSPRQGAEAFF. The CDR3 coding sequence is TGCGCCAGCAGCCCCAGACAGGGCGCTGAAGCTTTCTTT.

V is TRBV7-8 and J is TRBJ1-5; D is perhaps TRBD1 (6 bases). The ends were cut back, 1 base at V and 4 bases at J, with 14 bases in the middle. This CDR3 comprises 16 residues. CDR1 is SGHVS and CDR2 is FQNEAQ in the germline V gene. The CDR3 bases are TGTGCCAGCAGCTTAGACCTGGGGACACGTAATCAGCCCCAGCATTTT. Translation: CASSLDLGTRNQPQHF.

A remark on this clone: The same CDR3 is also encoded by other DNA sequences in this sample. This chain joins TRBV19 and TRBJ1-1; D might be TRBD1 (5 bases). The CDR3 length is 13 residues. Germline V lookup: CDR1 LNHDA, CDR2 SQIVND (reference sequence). V lost 5 bases, J lost 0 bases, and 7 bases lay in between. The DNA of the CDR3 is TGTGCCAGTAGTCAGGGCCTGAACACTGAAGCTTTCTTT. Protein: CASSQGLNTEAFF.